Below are 20 T cell receptor beta chains sequenced from a single sample in a study of CD8 T cells in Susac syndrome. Random hexamers were used to reverse transcribe the RNA input (roughly 0.5 to 1 ug). TCRdb analysed the immunoSEQ multiplex PCR reads with MiXCR anew, one entry per CDR3 protein. The sample yields about 210,000 distinct CDR3 sequences, 95% seen once. The sample consisted of CD4+ T cells from PBMCs. Receptors originate from a human donor with multiple sclerosis.

The rearrangement links TRBV30 to TRBJ2-2; 8 nucleotides align to TRBD1. CDR1 is GTSNPN and CDR2 is SVGIG in the germline V gene (reference sequence). The junction had 12 bases not matched to a gene; V was cut back by 3 bases and J by 15 bases. The CDR3 contains 13 residues. The CDR3 region is CAWREGTGQALFF. CDR3 coding DNA: TGTGCCTGGAGAGAGGGTACGGGACAGGCGTTGTTTTTT.

This clonotype was seen only once. This chain joins TRBV3-1 and TRBJ2-7; a weak D match, TRBD1 (6 bases). This CDR3 spans 15 amino acids. V was clipped by 0 bases and J by 3 bases, with 12 bases between them. Germline loops: CDR1 LGHDT, CDR2 YNNKEL (reference sequence). CDR3 amino acids: CASSQDEGGDYEQYF. CDR3 DNA: TGTGCCAGCAGCCAAGACGAAGGGGGAGACTACGAGCAGTACTTC.

The genes are TRBV3-1 and TRBJ2-3; TRBD1 is a possible D gene (5 bases). The germline CDR1 and CDR2 sequences are LGHDT and YNNKEL (reference sequence). The CDR3 is 10 amino acids. The V and J ends lost 10 bases and 6 bases respectively, with 8 bases between them. CDR3 residues: CAKGPDTQYF. In DNA form, the CDR3 reads TGTGCCAAGGGGCCGGATACGCAGTATTTT.

This chain connects TRBV19 to TRBJ1-1, with TRBD1 as a possible D gene (6 bases). This CDR3 contains 13 residues. Trimming removed 4 bases at V and 0 bases at J, with 6 bases between. Germline values: CDR1 LNHDA, CDR2 SQIVND (reference sequence). The CDR3 reads CASSTGVNTEAFF. The CDR3 coding sequence is TGTGCCAGTAGTACAGGGGTGAACACTGAAGCTTTCTTT.

This clonotype has only one observation. The CDR3 sequence is CAWSVDGNTIYF. DNA of the CDR3: TGTGCCTGGAGTGTAGATGGAAACACCATATATTTT. This chain joins TRBV30 and TRBJ1-3; D is unclear. V shed 0 bases and J shed 3 bases, with 3 bases lying between them. Germline V gives CDR1 GTSNPN, CDR2 SVGIG (reference sequence). The CDR3 loop spans 12 amino acids. The entire variable domain, with the rest obtained from reference TRBV30 and TRBJ1-3, is as follows: SQTIHQWPATLVQPVGSPLSLECTVEGTSNPNLYWYRQAAGRGLQLLFYSVGIGQISSEVPQNLSASRPQDRQFILSSKKLLLSDSGFYLCAWSVDGNTIYFGEGSWLTVV.

This chain joins TRBV3-1 and TRBJ1-1; D is perhaps TRBD1 (6 bases). The CDR3 length is 15 residues. The germline V gene encodes CDR1 LGHDT and CDR2 YNNKEL (reference sequence). The ends were cut back, 4 bases at V and 4 bases at J, with 16 bases in the middle. This CDR3 reads CASSREGGRSTEAFF. The DNA for the CDR3 is TGTGCCAGCAGCCGCGAAGGGGGGCGAAGCACTGAAGCTTTCTTT.

This rearrangement joins TRBV11-1 to TRBJ2-6, with 8 nucleotides matching TRBD2. Trimming at V came to 2 bases and at J to 2 bases, leaving 14 bases not matched to a gene. The CDR3 has 20 amino acids. Looked up from germline, CDR1 is SGHAT and CDR2 is FQDESV (reference sequence). The CDR3 protein is CASSLRAGDGGAPGANVLTF. The CDR3 DNA reads as TGTGCCAGCAGCTTACGAGCGGGGGACGGAGGGGCCCCTGGGGCCAACGTCCTGACTTTC. Full variable domain (remainder filled in from reference TRBV11-1 and TRBJ2-6): EAEVAQSPRYKITEKSQAVAFWCDPISGHATLYWYRQILGQGPELLVQFQDESVVDDSQLPKDRFSAERLKGVDSTLKIQPAELGDSAMYLCASSLRAGDGGAPGANVLTFGAGSRLTVL.

This sequence joins TRBV9 and TRBJ2-1; D remains ambiguous. The germline CDR1 and CDR2 sequences are SGDLS and YYNGEE. CDR3 length: 13 residues. Trimming removed 0 bases at V and 6 bases at J, with 7 bases between. CDR3 DNA: TGTGCCAGCAGCGTAGAACAGACCAATGAGCAGTTCTTC. It encodes CASSVEQTNEQFF.

V gene TRBV20-1 combines with J gene TRBJ2-1; 10 nucleotides align to TRBD2. Germline values: CDR1 DFQATT, CDR2 SNEGSKA (reference sequence). The CDR3 contains 16 residues. J was trimmed by 3 bases and V by 3 bases; bases with no gene match: 8. This CDR3 reads CSASSASGRSYNEQFF. The CDR3 region has the DNA TGCAGTGCTAGTTCGGCTAGCGGGAGAAGCTACAATGAGCAGTTCTTC.

V is TRBV13 and J is TRBJ2-1; 8 bases agree with TRBD1. The V and J ends lost 5 bases and 7 bases, in that order; junction bases with no gene match: 13. This CDR3 comprises 16 residues. Germline values: CDR1 PRHDT, CDR2 FYEKMQ (reference sequence). CDR3 sequence (DNA): TGTGCCAGCAGCAGATACAGGGGGAACTTGCAGAATGAGCAGTTCTTC. Its translation is CASSRYRGNLQNEQFF. Using reference TRBV13 and TRBJ2-1 for the parts outside the CDR3, the full variable domain is AAGVIQSPRHLIKEKRETATLKCYPIPRHDTVYWYQQGPGQDPQFLISFYEKMQSDKGSIPDRFSAQQFSDYHSELNMSSLELGDSALYFCASSRYRGNLQNEQFFGPGTRLTVL.

J is TRBJ1-1 and V is TRBV20-1, with D tentatively TRBD1 (6 bases). This CDR3 has 14 amino acids. The V gene lost 6 bases and the J gene lost 4 bases, with 18 bases spanning the gap. The germline V gene encodes CDR1 DFQATT and CDR2 SNEGSKA (reference sequence). The CDR3 reads CSAHEGGHITEAFF. CDR3 DNA sequence: TGCAGTGCCCATGAGGGGGGGCATATCACTGAAGCTTTCTTT.

This rearrangement joins TRBV18 to TRBJ1-1; tentative D call: TRBD1 (5 bases). The V end lost 11 bases, the J end lost 3 bases, and 16 bases lay between the germline ends. The CDR3 is 13 amino acids. Germline values: CDR1 KGHSH, CDR2 LQKENI. This CDR3 reads CASRRQKYTEAFF. The CDR3 coding sequence is TGTGCCTCCCGGAGACAGAAATACACTGAAGCTTTCTTT.

The chain links TRBV5-1 to TRBJ2-1, with 7 bases fitting TRBD2. Unmatched junction bases numbered 14, after V lost 4 bases and J lost 10 bases. The CDR3 runs to 15 residues. Germline CDR1 reads SGHRS; CDR2 reads YFSETQ. The CDR3 loop reads CASSVGGYGAPEQFF. The CDR3 bases are TGCGCCAGCAGCGTCGGGGGGTATGGCGCCCCGGAGCAGTTCTTC. The variable domain in full, with the rest retrieved from reference TRBV5-1 and TRBJ2-1, is KAGVTQTPRYLIKTRGQQVTLSCSPISGHRSVSWYQQTPGQGLQFLFEYFSETQRNKGNFPGRFSGRQFSNSRSEMNVSTLELGDSALYLCASSVGGYGAPEQFFGPGTRLTVL.

This chain links TRBV15 with TRBJ1-1; D is perhaps TRBD1 (5 bases). This CDR3 has 14 residues. Deletions cut 1 base from V and 1 base from J, with 7 bases between. Germline loops: CDR1 LNHNV, CDR2 YYDKDF (reference sequence). The CDR3 is CATSRGTWNTEAFF. CDR3 nucleotide sequence: TGTGCCACCAGCAGAGGGACATGGAACACTGAAGCTTTCTTT.

The J gene is TRBJ2-2, the V gene TRBV20-1; 7 nucleotides match TRBD2. Per the germline V gene, CDR1 is DFQATT and CDR2 is SNEGSKA (reference sequence). V trimming: 4 bases; J trimming: 3 bases; junction bases outside the gene matches: 14. CDR3 length: 17 amino acids. The CDR3 coding sequence is TGCAGTGCTACCTCCCGTCGAGAGGGAGGGTACACCGGGGAGCTGTTTTTT. It is translated as CSATSRREGGYTGELFF.

The chain is built from TRBV20-1 and TRBJ2-7, with D perhaps TRBD1 (5 bases). The CDR3 has 14 residues. Germline assignment: CDR1 DFQATT and CDR2 SNEGSKA (reference sequence). Deletions cut 5 bases from V and 2 bases from J, with 16 bases between. The DNA of the CDR3 is TGCAGTGCTCAAACCCCCAGGGCCCCCTACGAGCAGTACTTC. Its protein is CSAQTPRAPYEQYF.

The chain is built from TRBV15 and TRBJ2-5; D ambiguous. V was clipped by 3 bases and J by 7 bases, with 9 bases between them. This CDR3 is built from 12 residues. Germline V gene sequence: CDR1 LNHNV, CDR2 YYDKDF (reference sequence). The CDR3 here is CATSSRTATQYF. CDR3 DNA: TGTGCCACCAGCAGTCGCACGGCGACCCAGTACTTC.

The chain carries TRBV7-3 and TRBJ1-1; 10 nucleotides align to TRBD1. J gave up 3 bases and V 5 bases, and 3 bases lay outside the gene matches. The CDR3 length is 14 residues. Germline CDR1 SGHTA, CDR2 FQGTGA. In DNA, the CDR3 is TGTGCCAGCAGCGCGACAGGGGGCCACACTGAAGCTTTCTTT. Translated: CASSATGGHTEAFF.

This chain uses TRBV5-1 with TRBJ2-5, with a tentative D call TRBD1 (6 bases). CDR3 length: 14 residues. The V gene's germline CDR1 is SGHRS and CDR2 YFSETQ. The V end was cut by 4 bases, the J end by 2 bases, with 12 bases between. CDR3 coding DNA: TGCGCCAGCAGCACGCGGACAGCTCAAGAGACCCAGTACTTC. It yields the protein CASSTRTAQETQYF.

This chain connects TRBV9 to TRBJ2-3; D unclear. Trimming stripped 5 bases from V and 2 bases from J, with 12 bases between. The V gene's germline CDR1 is SGDLS and CDR2 YYNGEE. The CDR3 covers 14 residues. The chain's CDR3 is CASSPSPPTDTQYF. CDR3 in DNA: TGTGCCAGCAGTCCCTCACCCCCCACAGATACGCAGTATTTT.